This TCR beta chain was captured in a study of blood T cell repertoires in COVID-19 (TCRdb year 2020). Regarding the complete study: Samples covering the acute and convalescent phases of COVID-19 were provided by collaborators in the United States, Italy and Spain. The sample metadata nearly always contained a de-identified subject ID, COVID-19 status, age in years and sex. The material from the prospective study consisted of cDNA or gDNA derived from T cells, B-cell-depleted T cells, or PBMCs. The samples were drawn from two sources: the first 160 participants of the ongoing ImmuneRACE study, and 1,000 to 1,500 subjects contributed by 6 global collaborators. Where available, HLA class I and class II types were obtained from metadata supplied by the sample provider rather than from assay-based typing. A freely available public database, intended as a resource for researchers studying the immune response to SARS-CoV-2, is where the repertoires were released. Deeply sampled blood TCRbeta repertoires from subjects exposed to, actively infected with, or recovered from COVID-19 were included in the dataset.

TCRbeta CDR3 regions were amplified from genomic DNA using the immunoSEQ Assay, a bias-controlled multiplex PCR. Regarding the original processing steps: The number of nucleated cells in each sample was estimated by amplification of reference gene primers within the assay. To quantify the absolute abundance of each unique TCRbeta CDR3 rearrangement, sequence reads were collapsed and filtered. Productive Simpson clonality was computed per sample as the square root of Simpson's diversity index over productive rearrangements. TCRdb's version of the immuneACCESS table is confined to in-frame rearrangements and falls short of the full clone set. An unresolved V gene accounts for under half of the shortfall where checked; the remainder is of unknown origin. That table supplies the V and J calls and clone size; D and trimming were determined from the DNA. For this sample the table gives about 270,000 clones, of which roughly 85% were detected only once. The top ten constitute approximately 10% of the sample.

CDR1 and CDR2 (MNHNS, SASEGT) derive from the germline V gene. V is shortened by 3 bases, J by 4 bases, and the region joining them spans 18 bases. The CDR3 runs 16 amino acids, cysteine and phenylalanine included. Just CDR3 DNA is preserved here, 48 bases in frame from base 1. A word on this clone: It lacks a known antigen. The sample holds no much larger clone one base away, and base qualities are not on file.

Collaborating institutions collected whole blood in K2EDTA tubes following their own protocols. For TCRbeta analysis, collaborator samples were shipped as frozen whole blood, as isolated PBMCs, or as DNA extracted from either sample type. The study at large found these results: The amount of clinical and demographic metadata varied by source and participant and was provided uncurated.

What was sequenced was peripheral blood. The V and J genes are TRBV6-1 and TRBJ1-2; TRBD1 is perhaps the D gene, given 5 matching bases. The source is a woman between 65 and 79 years old with acute or convalescent COVID-19. The CDR3 region has the sequence CASSDARGGSAYGYTF. The DNA is TGTGCCAGCAGTGATGCCCGGGGGGGGAGTGCCTATGGCTACACCTTC.